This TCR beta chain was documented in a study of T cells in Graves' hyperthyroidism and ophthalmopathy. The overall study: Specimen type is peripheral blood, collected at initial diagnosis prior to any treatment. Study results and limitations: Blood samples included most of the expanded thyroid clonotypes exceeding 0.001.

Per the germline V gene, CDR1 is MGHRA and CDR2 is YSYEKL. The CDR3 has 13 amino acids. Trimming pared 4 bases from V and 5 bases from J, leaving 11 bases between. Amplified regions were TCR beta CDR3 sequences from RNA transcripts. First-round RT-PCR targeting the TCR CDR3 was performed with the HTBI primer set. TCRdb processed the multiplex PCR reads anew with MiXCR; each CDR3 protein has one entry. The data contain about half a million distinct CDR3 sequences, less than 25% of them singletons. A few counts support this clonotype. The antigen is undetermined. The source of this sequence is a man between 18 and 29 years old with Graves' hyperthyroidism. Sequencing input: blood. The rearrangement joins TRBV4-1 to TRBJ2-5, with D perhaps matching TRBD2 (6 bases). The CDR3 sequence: CASSRGAAETQYF. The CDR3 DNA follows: TGCGCCAGCAGCCGCGGGGCGGCGGAGACCCAGTACTTC.